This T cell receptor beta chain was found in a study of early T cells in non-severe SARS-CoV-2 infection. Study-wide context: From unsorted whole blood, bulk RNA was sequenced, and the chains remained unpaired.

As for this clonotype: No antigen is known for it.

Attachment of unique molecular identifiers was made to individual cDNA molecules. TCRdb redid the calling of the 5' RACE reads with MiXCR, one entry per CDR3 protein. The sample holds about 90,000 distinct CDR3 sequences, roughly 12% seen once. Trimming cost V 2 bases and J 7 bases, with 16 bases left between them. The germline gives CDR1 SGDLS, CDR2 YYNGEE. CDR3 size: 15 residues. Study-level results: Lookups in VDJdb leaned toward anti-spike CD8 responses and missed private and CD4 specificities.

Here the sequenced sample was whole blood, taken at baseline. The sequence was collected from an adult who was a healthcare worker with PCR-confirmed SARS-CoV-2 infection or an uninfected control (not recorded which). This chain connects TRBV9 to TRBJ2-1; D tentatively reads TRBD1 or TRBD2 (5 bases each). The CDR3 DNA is TGTGCCAGCAGCGTTTCCGGGACCCCAAGGAATGAGCAGTTCTTC. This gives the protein CASSVSGTPRNEQFF. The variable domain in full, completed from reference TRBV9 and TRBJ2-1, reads DSGVTQTPKHLITATGQRVTLRCSPRSGDLSVYWYQQSLDQGLQFLIQYYNGEERAKGNILERFSAQQFPDLHSELNLSSLELGDSALYFCASSVSGTPRNEQFFGPGTRLTVL.